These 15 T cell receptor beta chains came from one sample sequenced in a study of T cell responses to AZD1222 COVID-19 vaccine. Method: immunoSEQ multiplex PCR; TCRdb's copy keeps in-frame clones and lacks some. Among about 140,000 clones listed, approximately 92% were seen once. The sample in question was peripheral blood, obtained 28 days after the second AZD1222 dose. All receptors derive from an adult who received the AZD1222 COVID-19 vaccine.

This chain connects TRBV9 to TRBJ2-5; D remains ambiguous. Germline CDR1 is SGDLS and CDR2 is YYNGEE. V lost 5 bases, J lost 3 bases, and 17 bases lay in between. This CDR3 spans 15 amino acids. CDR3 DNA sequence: TGTGCCAGCAGTGGCGCATGGCCGATCGAAGAGACCCAGTACTTC. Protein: CASSGAWPIEETQYF. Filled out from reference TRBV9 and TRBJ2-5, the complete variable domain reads DSGVTQTPKHLITATGQRVTLRCSPRSGDLSVYWYQQSLDQGLQFLIQYYNGEERAKGNILERFSAQQFPDLHSELNLSSLELGDSALYFCASSGAWPIEETQYFGPGTRLLVL.

The CDR3 protein is CASSLDGRRETQYF. The CDR3 DNA sequence: TGCGCCAGCAGCTTAGACGGCCGACGAGAGACCCAGTACTTC. The chain has TRBV5-1 and TRBJ2-5; D gene ambiguous. V dropped 2 bases and J dropped 4 bases, with 12 bases sitting between them. The CDR3 consists of 14 residues. Germline CDR1 and CDR2: SGHRS and YFSETQ.

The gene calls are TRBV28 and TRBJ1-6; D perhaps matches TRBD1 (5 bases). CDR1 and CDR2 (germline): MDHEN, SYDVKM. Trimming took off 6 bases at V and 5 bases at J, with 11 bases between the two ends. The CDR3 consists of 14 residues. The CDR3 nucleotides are TGTGCCAGCAGCCCCGACAGAGATAATTCACCCCTCCACTTT. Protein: CASSPDRDNSPLHF.

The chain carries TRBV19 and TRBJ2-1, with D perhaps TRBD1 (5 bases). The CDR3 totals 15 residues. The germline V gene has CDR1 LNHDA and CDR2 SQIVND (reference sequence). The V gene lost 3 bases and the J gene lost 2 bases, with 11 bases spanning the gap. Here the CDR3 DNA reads TGTGCCAGTAGTATTCAGGCAGGGCCCTACAATGAGCAGTTCTTC. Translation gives CASSIQAGPYNEQFF.

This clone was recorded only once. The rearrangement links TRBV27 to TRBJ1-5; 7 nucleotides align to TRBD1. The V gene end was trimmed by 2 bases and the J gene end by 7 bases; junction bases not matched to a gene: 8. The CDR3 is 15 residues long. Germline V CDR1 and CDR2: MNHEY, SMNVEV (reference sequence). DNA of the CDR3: TGTGCCAGCAGTTTAGGCCGACAGGGAAGGCAGCCCCAGCATTTT. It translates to CASSLGRQGRQPQHF.

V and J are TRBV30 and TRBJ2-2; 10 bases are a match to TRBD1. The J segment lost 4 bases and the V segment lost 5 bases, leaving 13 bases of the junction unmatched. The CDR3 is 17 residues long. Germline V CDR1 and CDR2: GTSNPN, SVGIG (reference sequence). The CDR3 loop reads CAWHPGTGVGGTGELFF. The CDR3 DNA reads TGTGCCTGGCACCCCGGGACAGGGGTTGGGGGCACCGGGGAGCTGTTTTTT.

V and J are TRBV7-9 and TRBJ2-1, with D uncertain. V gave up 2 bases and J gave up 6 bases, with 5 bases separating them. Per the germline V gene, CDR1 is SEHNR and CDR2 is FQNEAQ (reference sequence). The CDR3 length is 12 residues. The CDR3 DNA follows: TGTGCCAGCAGCTTACTCAGCAATGAGCAGTTCTTC. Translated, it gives CASSLLSNEQFF.

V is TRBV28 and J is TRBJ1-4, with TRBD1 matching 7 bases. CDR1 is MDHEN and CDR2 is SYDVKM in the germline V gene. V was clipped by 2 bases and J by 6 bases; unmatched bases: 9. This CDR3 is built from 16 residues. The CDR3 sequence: CASSLPMTGFYEKLFF. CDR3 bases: TGTGCCAGCAGTTTACCCATGACAGGGTTTTATGAAAAACTGTTTTTT.

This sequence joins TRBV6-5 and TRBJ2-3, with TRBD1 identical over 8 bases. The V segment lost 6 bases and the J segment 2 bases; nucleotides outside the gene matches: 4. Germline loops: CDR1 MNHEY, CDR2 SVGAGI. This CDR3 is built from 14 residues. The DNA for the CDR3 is TGTGCCAGCAGGACAGGGGTGGTCACAGATACGCAGTATTTT. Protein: CASRTGVVTDTQYF.

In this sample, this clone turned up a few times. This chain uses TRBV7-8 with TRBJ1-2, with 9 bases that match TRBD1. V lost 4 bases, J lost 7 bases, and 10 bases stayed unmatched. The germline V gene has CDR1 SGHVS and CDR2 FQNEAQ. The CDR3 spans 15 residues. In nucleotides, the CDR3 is TGTGCCAGCAGCTCAGCCGGGACAGGGCGCTTTGGCTACACCTTC. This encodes CASSSAGTGRFGYTF.

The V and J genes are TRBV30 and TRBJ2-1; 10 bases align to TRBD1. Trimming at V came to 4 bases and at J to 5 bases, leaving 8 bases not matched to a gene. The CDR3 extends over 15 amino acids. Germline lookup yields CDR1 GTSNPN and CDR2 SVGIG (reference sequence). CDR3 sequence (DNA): TGTGCCTGGAATACCGGGACAGGGGCCAACAATGAGCAGTTCTTC. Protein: CAWNTGTGANNEQFF.

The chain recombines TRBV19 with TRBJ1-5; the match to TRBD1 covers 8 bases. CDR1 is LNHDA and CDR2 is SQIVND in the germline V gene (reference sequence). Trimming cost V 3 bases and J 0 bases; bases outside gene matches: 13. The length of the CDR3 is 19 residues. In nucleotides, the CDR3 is TGTGCCAGTAGTATTCATTGGGGACAGGCCTCTCATAGCAATCAGCCCCAGCATTTT. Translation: CASSIHWGQASHSNQPQHF.

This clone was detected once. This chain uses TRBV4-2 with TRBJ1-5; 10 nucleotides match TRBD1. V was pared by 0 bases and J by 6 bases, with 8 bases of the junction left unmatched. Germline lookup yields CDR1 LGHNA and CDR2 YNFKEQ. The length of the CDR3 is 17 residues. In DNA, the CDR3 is TGTGCCAGCAGCCAAGATCTCCGGGACAGGGGTTTTCAGCCCCAGCATTTT. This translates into CASSQDLRDRGFQPQHF.

DNA for the CDR3: TGTGCCAGCAGCTTAGAGGCTGGGAACGGGCAGCCCCAGCATTTT. Amino acids: CASSLEAGNGQPQHF. This chain connects TRBV7-2 to TRBJ1-5; D unresolved. The CDR3 consists of 15 residues. The V and J ends lost 1 base and 7 bases respectively, with 14 bases between them. Per the germline V gene, CDR1 is SGHTA and CDR2 is FQGNSA.

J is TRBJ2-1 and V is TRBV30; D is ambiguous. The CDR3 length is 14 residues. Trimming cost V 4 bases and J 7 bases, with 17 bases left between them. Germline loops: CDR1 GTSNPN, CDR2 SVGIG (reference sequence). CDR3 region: CAWTFTLVGNEQFF. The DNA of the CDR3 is TGTGCCTGGACCTTTACCTTAGTGGGGAATGAGCAGTTCTTC.